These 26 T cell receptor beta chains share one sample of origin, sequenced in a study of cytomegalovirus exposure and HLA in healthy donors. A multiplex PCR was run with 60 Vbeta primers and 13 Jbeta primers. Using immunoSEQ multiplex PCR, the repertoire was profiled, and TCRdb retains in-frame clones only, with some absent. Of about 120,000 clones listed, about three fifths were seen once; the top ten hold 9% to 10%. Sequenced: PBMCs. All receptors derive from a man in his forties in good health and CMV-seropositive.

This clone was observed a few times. CDR3 residues: CASSPRGDRAYNEQFF. Written as DNA, the CDR3 is TGTGCCAGCAGCCCTAGGGGGGACAGGGCCTACAATGAGCAGTTCTTC. The rearrangement joins TRBV9 to TRBJ2-1, with 9 bases aligning to TRBD1. The J segment lost 2 bases and the V segment lost 4 bases, leaving 7 bases of the junction unmatched. The germline CDR1 and CDR2 sequences are SGDLS and YYNGEE. The CDR3 extends over 16 amino acids.

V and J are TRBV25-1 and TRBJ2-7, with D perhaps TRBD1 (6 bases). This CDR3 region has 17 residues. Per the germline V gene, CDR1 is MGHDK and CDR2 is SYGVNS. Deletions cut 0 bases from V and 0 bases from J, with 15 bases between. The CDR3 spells CASSEYARGASSYEQYF. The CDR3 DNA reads TGTGCCAGCAGTGAATATGCCAGGGGCGCTAGCTCCTACGAGCAGTACTTC.

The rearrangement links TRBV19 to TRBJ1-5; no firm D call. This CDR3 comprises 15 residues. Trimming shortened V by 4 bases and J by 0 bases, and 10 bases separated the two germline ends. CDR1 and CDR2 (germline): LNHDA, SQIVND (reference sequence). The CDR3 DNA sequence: TGTGCCAGTAGTACAGCAGCTAGTAGCAATCAGCCCCAGCATTTT. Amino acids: CASSTAASSNQPQHF.

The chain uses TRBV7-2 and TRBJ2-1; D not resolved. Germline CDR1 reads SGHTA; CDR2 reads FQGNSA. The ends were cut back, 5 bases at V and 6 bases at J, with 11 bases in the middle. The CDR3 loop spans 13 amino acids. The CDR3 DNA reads TGTGCCAGCAGCCCCCAGGTCTCCAATGAGCAGTTCTTC. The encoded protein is CASSPQVSNEQFF. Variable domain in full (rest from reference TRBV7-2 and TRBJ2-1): GAGVSQSPSNKVTEKGKDVELRCDPISGHTALYWYRQSLGQGLEFLIYFQGNSAPDKSGLPSDRFSAERTGGSVSTLTIQRTQQEDSAVYLCASSPQVSNEQFFGPGTRLTVL.

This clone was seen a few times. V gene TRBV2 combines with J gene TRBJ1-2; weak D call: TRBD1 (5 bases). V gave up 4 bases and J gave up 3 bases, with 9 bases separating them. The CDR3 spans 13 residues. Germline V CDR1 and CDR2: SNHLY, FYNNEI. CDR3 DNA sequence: TGTGCCAGCAGTGCTGGGGCGGACTATGGCTACACCTTC. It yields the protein CASSAGADYGYTF.

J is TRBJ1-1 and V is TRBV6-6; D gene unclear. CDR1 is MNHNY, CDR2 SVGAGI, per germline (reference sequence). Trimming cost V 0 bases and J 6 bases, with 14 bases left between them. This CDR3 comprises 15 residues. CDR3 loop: CASSYSREVMAEAFF. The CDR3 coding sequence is TGTGCCAGCAGTTACTCGAGGGAGGTCATGGCTGAAGCTTTCTTT.

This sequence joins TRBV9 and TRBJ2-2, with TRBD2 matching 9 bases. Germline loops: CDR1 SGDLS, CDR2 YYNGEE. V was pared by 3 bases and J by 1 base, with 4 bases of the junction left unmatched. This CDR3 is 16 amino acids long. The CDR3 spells CASSAKAGGNTGELFF. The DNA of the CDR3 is TGTGCCAGCAGCGCTAAAGCGGGAGGGAACACCGGGGAGCTGTTTTTT.

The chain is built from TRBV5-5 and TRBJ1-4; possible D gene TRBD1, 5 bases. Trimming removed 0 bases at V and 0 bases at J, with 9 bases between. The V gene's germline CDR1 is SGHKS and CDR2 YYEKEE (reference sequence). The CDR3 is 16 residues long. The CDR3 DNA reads TGTGCCAGCAGCTTGGTTGTCAGGGCAACTAATGAAAAACTGTTTTTT. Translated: CASSLVVRATNEKLFF.

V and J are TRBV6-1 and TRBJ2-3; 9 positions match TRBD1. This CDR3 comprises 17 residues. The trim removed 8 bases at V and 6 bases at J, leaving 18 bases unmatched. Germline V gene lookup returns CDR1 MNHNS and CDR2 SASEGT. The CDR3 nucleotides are TGTGCCAGCGGTAAAGGTACCGGGACAGGGTTTCTCGATACGCAGTATTTT. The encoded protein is CASGKGTGTGFLDTQYF.

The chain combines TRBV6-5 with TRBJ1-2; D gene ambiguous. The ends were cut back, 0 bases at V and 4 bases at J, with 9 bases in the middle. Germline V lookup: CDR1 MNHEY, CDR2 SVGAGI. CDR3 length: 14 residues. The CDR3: CASSYSRAGYGYTF. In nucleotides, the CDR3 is TGTGCCAGCAGTTACTCGAGGGCAGGCTATGGCTACACCTTC.

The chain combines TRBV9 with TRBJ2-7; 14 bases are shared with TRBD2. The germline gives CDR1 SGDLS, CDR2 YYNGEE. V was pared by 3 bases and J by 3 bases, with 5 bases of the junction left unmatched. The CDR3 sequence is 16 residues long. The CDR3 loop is CASSAGLAGGFYEQYF. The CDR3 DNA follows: TGTGCCAGCAGCGCCGGACTAGCGGGAGGCTTCTACGAGCAGTACTTC. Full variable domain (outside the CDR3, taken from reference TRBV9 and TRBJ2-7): DSGVTQTPKHLITATGQRVTLRCSPRSGDLSVYWYQQSLDQGLQFLIQYYNGEERAKGNILERFSAQQFPDLHSELNLSSLELGDSALYFCASSAGLAGGFYEQYFGPGTRLTVT.

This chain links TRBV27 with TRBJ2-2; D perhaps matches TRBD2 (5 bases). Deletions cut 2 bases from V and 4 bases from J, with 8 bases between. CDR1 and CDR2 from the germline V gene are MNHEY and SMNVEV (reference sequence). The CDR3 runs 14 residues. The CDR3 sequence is CASSLMAGTGELFF. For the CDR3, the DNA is TGTGCCAGCAGTTTAATGGCGGGCACCGGGGAGCTGTTTTTT.

CDR3 nucleotides: TGTGCCAGCAGTACATCCGGGACAGGTTCCTATGGCTACACCTTC. It codes for CASSTSGTGSYGYTF. This chain links TRBV28 with TRBJ1-2, with TRBD1 identical over 8 bases. Trimming took 5 bases from V and 4 from J; bases not matched to a gene: 9. Germline V gives CDR1 MDHEN, CDR2 SYDVKM. The CDR3 totals 15 residues.

For the CDR3, the DNA is TGCGCCAGCAGCTTAACAGGGGGAAACAATGAGCAGTTCTTC. As protein: CASSLTGGNNEQFF. This chain links TRBV5-1 with TRBJ2-1, with 8 positions matching TRBD1. CDR1 is SGHRS and CDR2 is YFSETQ in the germline V gene. Trimming took 2 bases from V and 5 from J; bases not matched to a gene: 3. There are 14 residues in the CDR3.

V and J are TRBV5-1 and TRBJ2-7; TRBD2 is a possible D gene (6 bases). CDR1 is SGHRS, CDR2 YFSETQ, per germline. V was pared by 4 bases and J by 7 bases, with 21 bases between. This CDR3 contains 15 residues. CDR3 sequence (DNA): TGCGCCAGCAGCGGACCTTCGGGGGTGGGGAAAGAGCAGTACTTC. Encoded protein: CASSGPSGVGKEQYF.

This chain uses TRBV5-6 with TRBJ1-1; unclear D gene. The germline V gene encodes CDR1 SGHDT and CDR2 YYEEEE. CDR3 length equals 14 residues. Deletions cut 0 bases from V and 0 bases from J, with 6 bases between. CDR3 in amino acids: CASSLAFLNTEAFF. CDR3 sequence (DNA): TGTGCCAGCAGCTTGGCCTTCCTGAACACTGAAGCTTTCTTT.

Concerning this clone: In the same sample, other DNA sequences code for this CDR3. The DNA for the CDR3 is TGTGCCAGCAGTTTCTCAGGGACTAGCGGGAGAAATGAGCAGTTCTTC. Encoded protein: CASSFSGTSGRNEQFF. This chain joins TRBV28 and TRBJ2-1; 14 bases line up with TRBD2. Germline lookup yields CDR1 MDHEN and CDR2 SYDVKM. The ends lost 3 bases at V and 7 bases at J; junction bases unmatched: 5. The CDR3 runs to 16 residues.

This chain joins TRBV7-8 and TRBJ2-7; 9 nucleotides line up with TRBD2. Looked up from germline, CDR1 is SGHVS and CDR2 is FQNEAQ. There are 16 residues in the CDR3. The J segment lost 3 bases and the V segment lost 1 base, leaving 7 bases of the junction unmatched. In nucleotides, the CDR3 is TGTGCCAGCAGCTTAGTCGCGGGGGGGCCCGGCTACGAGCAGTACTTC. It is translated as CASSLVAGGPGYEQYF.

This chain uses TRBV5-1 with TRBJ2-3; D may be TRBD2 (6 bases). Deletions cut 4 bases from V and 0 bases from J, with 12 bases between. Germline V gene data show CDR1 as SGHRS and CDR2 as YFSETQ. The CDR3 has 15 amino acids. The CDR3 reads CASSRPGLSTDTQYF. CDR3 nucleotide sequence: TGCGCCAGCAGCCGGCCGGGACTTAGCACAGATACGCAGTATTTT.

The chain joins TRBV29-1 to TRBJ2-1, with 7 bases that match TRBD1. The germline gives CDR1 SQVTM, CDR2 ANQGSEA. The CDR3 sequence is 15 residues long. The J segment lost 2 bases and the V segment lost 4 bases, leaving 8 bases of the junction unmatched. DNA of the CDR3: TGCAGCGTTGTGGGGACACAGGGGCCCTACAATGAGCAGTTCTTC. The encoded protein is CSVVGTQGPYNEQFF.

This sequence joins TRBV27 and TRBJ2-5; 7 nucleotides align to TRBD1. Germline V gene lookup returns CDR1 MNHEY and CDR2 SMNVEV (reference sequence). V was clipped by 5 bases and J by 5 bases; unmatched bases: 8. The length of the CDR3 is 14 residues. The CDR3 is CASSGDRTGETQYF. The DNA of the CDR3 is TGTGCCAGCAGTGGGGACAGAACGGGGGAGACCCAGTACTTC.

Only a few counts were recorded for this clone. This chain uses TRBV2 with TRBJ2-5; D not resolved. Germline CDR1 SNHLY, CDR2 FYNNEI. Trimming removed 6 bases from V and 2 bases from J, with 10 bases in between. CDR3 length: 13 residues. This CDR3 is CASSVLTQETQYF. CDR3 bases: TGTGCCAGCAGCGTCCTCACTCAAGAGACCCAGTACTTC.

The CDR3 here is CASRGHKDRRTEAFF. The CDR3 DNA sequence: TGTGCCAGCAGAGGACATAAGGACAGGAGGACTGAAGCTTTCTTT. V gene TRBV6-5 combines with J gene TRBJ1-1, with 7 bases that match TRBD1. J gave up 5 bases and V 6 bases, and 12 bases lay outside the gene matches. Per germline, CDR1 MNHEY and CDR2 SVGAGI. This CDR3 spans 15 amino acids.

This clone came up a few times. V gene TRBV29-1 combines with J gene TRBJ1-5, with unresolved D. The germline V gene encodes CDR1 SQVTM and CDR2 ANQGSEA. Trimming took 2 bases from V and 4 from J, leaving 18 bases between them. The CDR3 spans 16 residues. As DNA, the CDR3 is TGCAGCGTTGAATTACCTCGATCTGAGCTTAATCAGCCCCAGCATTTT. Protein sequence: CSVELPRSELNQPQHF.

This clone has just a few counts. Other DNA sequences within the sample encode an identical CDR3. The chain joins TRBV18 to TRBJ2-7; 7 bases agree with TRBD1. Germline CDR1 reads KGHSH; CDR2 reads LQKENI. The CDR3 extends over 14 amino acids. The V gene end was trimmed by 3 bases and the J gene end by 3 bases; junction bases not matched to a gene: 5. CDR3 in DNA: TGTGCCAGCTCACCTACCCGGGACAGCTACGAGCAGTACTTC. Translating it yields CASSPTRDSYEQYF.

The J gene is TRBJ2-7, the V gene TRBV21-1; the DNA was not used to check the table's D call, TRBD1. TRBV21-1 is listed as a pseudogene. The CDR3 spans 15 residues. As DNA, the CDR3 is TGTGCCAGCAGCCCACGCCACACAGGGCCCTACGAGCAGTACTTC. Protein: CASSPRHTGPYEQYF.